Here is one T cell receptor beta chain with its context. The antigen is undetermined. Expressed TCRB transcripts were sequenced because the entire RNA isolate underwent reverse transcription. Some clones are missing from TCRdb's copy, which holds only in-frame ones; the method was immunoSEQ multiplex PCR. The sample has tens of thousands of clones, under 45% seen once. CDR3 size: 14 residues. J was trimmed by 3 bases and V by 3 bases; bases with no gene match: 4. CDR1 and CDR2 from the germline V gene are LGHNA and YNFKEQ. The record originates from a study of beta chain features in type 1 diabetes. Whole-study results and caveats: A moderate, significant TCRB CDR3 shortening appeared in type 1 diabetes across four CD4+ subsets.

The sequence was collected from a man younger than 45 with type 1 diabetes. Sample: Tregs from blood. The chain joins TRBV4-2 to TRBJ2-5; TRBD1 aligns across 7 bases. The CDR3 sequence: CASSQIDREETQYF. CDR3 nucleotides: TGTGCCAGCAGCCAGATCGACAGGGAAGAGACCCAGTACTTC.